The clone carrying this T cell receptor (beta chain) was found once. The antigen is unknown. The sample is drawn from a study of T cell responses to AZD1222 COVID-19 vaccine. Findings and caveats of the study: Across the whole spike, CD4 TCRs peaked at regions 160-218 and 743-854.

The ends were cut back, 1 base at V and 6 bases at J, with 7 bases in the middle. The CDR3 spans 13 residues. Only in-frame clones appear in the TCRdb table, and some are missing; sequencing was by immunoSEQ multiplex PCR. The table has 100,000 to 150,000 clones, approximately 88% seen once. This specimen consisted of peripheral blood, obtained on day 0 of AZD1222 vaccination. This TCR was sampled from an adult in good health. J is TRBJ2-1 and V is TRBV12-3 or TRBV12-4; TRBD1 might be the D (6 bases). Here the CDR3 reads CASSLVRGNEQFF. The CDR3 coding sequence is TGTGCCAGCAGTTTAGTCAGGGGCAATGAGCAGTTCTTC.